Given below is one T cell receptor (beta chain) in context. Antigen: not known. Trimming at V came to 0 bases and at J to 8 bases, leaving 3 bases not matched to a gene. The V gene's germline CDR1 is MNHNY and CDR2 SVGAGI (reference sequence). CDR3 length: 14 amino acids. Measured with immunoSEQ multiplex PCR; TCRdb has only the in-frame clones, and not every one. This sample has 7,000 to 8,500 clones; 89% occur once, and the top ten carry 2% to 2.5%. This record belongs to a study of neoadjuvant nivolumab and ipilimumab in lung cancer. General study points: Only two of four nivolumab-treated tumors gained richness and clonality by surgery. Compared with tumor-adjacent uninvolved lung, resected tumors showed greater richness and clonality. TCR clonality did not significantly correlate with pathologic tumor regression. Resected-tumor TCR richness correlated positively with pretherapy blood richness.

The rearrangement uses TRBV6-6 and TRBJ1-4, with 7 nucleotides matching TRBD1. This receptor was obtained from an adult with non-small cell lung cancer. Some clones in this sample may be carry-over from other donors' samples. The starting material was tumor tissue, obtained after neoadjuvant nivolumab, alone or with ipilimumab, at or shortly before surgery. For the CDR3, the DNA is TGTGCCAGCAGTTACTCGACAGGGTCCGAAAAACTGTTTTTT. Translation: CASSYSTGSEKLFF.